This is a list of T cell receptor beta chains from one sample in a study of T cells in Graves' hyperthyroidism and ophthalmopathy. TCRdb called the multiplex PCR reads again in MiXCR, with one record for every CDR3 protein. The sample consists of over 700,000 distinct CDR3 sequences, more than 30% of them appearing once. Sample: blood. Receptors were obtained from a man aged 18 to 35 with Graves' hyperthyroidism. The CDR3 runs from the conserved cysteine through the conserved F or W. The D gene is left open where the match is weak. Not all rows give a size; the values are once, few, many and, for expanded clones, a class.

NA	TRBV5-4	TRBJ2-5	NA	TGTGCCAGCAGCTTGACAGGGCGGGACGAGACCCAGTACTTC	CASSLTGRDETQYF
few	TRBV7-9	TRBJ2-7	TRBD2	TGTGCCAGCAGCTCTCTGGCTAGCGGGGTCTTCTTC	CASSSLASGVFF
few	TRBV20-1	TRBJ2-7	TRBD2	TGCAGTGCTAGGACTAGCGGGGACTACGAGCAGTACTTC	CSARTSGDYEQYF
NA	TRBV10-3	TRBJ1-4	NA	TGTGCCAGCACCTCAGGGACGGATAATGAAAAACTGTTTTTT	CASTSGTDNEKLFF
NA	TRBV20-1	TRBJ2-7	NA	TGCAGTGCCAGCCGCTCCGACAGGTCGAACGAGCAGTACTTC	CSASRSDRSNEQYF
few	TRBV7-7	TRBJ2-5	NA	TGTGCTAGCAGCTTAGGGGCCAGGGTAGAGACCCAGTACTTC	CASSLGARVETQYF
NA	TRBV29-1	TRBJ1-2	NA	TGCAGCGTTGAAGAGGGCAGGAGCTCTGGAAACACCTTC	CSVEEGRSSGNTF
NA	TRBV6-6	TRBJ2-7	NA	TGTGCCAGCAGTGCCAGGTCCCGATACGAGCAGTACTTC	CASSARSRYEQYF
many	TRBV7-2	TRBJ1-6	NA	TGTGCCAGCAGCGAGTTCACCTTAACAGTACCCCTCCACTTT	CASSEFTLTVPLHF
once	TRBV12-3/TRBV12-4	TRBJ2-5	NA	TGTGCCAGCAGCTTATTTTGGCCGGCGGATAAAGAGACCCAGTACTTC	CASSLFWPADKETQYF
NA	TRBV3-1	TRBJ1-6	NA	TGTGCCAGCAGCCAAGAAGGCGCCAGCCGGATTCGGCCCCTCCACTTT	CASSQEGASRIRPLHF
few	TRBV12-3/TRBV12-4	TRBJ1-5	NA	TGTGCCAGCACCCTTCGACAGGTCCCCAATCAGCCCCAGCATTTT	CASTLRQVPNQPQHF
many	TRBV4-1	TRBJ1-1	NA	TGCGCCAGCAGCCAAGTGGAGGGGACTGAAGCTTTCTTT	CASSQVEGTEAFF
NA	TRBV12-3/TRBV12-4	TRBJ1-1	NA	TGTGCCAGCAGTTTCGACAGATATGAAGCTTTCTTT	CASSFDRYEAFF
NA	TRBV19	TRBJ2-3	NA	TGTGCCAGTAGTACCGGGGCCCGAGATACGCAGTATTTT	CASSTGARDTQYF
NA	TRBV7-3	TRBJ2-6	NA	TGTGCCAGCAGCCCAGGCGGTACACTCTCTGGGGCCAACGTCCTGACTTTC	CASSPGGTLSGANVLTF
NA	TRBV30	TRBJ2-6	NA	TGTGCCTGGAGTGTACGGCGGGGTAATGCGGCCAACGTCCTGACTTTC	CAWSVRRGNAANVLTF
few	TRBV20-1	TRBJ2-7	NA	TGCAGTGCTAACCCCCCAAGCGGCCTGTCCTACGAGCAGTACTTC	CSANPPSGLSYEQYF
NA	TRBV29-1	TRBJ1-1	NA	TGCAGCGTTGAAAAAGGAAGCACTGAAGCCTTCTTT	CSVEKGSTEAFF
many	TRBV20-1	TRBJ2-5	NA	TGCAGTGCGGTTACGTACCAAGAGACCCAGTACTTC	CSAVTYQETQYF
NA	TRBV19	TRBJ2-7	NA	TGTGCCAGTAGTCCTGGGTCTGCCGGGAACGAGCAGTACTTC	CASSPGSAGNEQYF
once	TRBV28	TRBJ1-6	TRBD1	TGTGCCAGCTACGGGACAGACGATTCACCCCTCCACTTT	CASYGTDDSPLHF